This T cell receptor (beta chain) was identified during a study of blood T cell repertoires in COVID-19. As for the study in general: Samples taken during acute and convalescent COVID-19 were collected in the United States, Italy and Spain.

Per the original data handling: How many nucleated cells were present was estimated from reference gene primer amplification. Sequenced by immunoSEQ multiplex PCR; TCRdb stores in-frame clones only, minus some. That table is the source of V, J and clone size, and D and trimming were worked out from the DNA. The profile shows some 58,000 clones, 92% of them singletons. J was trimmed by 8 bases and V by 1 base; bases with no gene match: 2. The CDR3 loop spans 13 amino acids. Germline values: CDR1 MDHEN, CDR2 SYDVKM. V gene TRBV28 combines with J gene TRBJ1-2, with 9 bases that match TRBD1. Sequenced input: peripheral blood. The source of this sequence is a man aged 50 or older with active COVID-19. This CDR3 reads CASSLYTGGGYTF. The CDR3 nucleotides are TGTGCCAGCAGTTTATACACAGGGGGCGGCTACACCTTC.